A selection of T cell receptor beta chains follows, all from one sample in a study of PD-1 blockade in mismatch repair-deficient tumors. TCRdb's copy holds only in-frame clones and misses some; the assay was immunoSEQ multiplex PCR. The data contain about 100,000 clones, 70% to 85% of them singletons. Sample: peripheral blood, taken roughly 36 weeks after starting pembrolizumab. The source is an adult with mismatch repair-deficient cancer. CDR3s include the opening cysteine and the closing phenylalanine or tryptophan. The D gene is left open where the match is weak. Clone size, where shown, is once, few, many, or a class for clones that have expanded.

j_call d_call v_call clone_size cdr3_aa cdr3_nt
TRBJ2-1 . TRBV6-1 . CASMSPVFGNEQFF TGTGCCAGCATGTCCCCGGTCTTTGGCAATGAGCAGTTCTTC
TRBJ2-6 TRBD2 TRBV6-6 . CAISGVDSGANVLTF TGTGCCATTAGCGGGGTGGACTCTGGGGCCAACGTCCTGACTTTC
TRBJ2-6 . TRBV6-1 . CASSEDRGANVLTF TGTGCCAGCAGCGAAGACAGGGGGGCCAACGTCCTGACTTTC
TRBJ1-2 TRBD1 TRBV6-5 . CASSWDRSPYGYTF TGTGCCAGCAGCTGGGACAGGAGTCCCTATGGCTACACCTTC
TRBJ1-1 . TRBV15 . CATSRNGGRSTEAFF TGTGCCACCAGCAGAAATGGGGGCCGAAGCACTGAAGCTTTCTTT
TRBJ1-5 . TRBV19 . CASRGSASLFNQPQHF TGTGCCAGTAGGGGCAGTGCCTCGCTGTTCAATCAGCCCCAGCATTTT
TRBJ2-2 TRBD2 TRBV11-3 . CASSLLAVNTGELFF TGTGCCAGCAGCTTGCTAGCGGTCAACACCGGGGAGCTGTTTTTT
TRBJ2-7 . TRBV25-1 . CASSEYAGAYEQYF TGTGCCAGCAGTGAATATGCAGGGGCCTACGAGCAGTACTTC
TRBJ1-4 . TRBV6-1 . CASSGTNEKLFF TGTGCCAGCAGTGGGACAAATGAAAAACTGTTTTTT
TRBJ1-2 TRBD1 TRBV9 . CASSVEMEGDRGHGYTF TGTGCCAGCAGCGTAGAAATGGAAGGGGACAGGGGTCATGGCTACACCTTC
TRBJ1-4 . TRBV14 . CASSQRTGDEKLFF TGTGCCAGCAGCCAAAGGACTGGGGATGAAAAACTGTTTTTT
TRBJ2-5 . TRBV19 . CASSTGAGRETQYF TGTGCCAGTAGTACCGGAGCGGGCCGGGAGACCCAGTACTTC
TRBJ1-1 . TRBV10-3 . CAISEQGGTEAFF TGTGCCATCAGTGAACAGGGTGGAACTGAAGCTTTCTTT
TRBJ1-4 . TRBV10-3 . CAIRGDGATNEKLFF TGTGCCATCAGGGGGGACGGAGCAACTAATGAAAAACTGTTTTTT
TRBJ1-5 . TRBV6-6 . CASSYPISSEPQHF TGTGCCAGCAGTTACCCCATCAGCTCGGAGCCCCAGCATTTT
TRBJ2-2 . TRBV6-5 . CASSYRTVNTGELFF TGTGCCAGCAGTTACAGGACTGTGAACACCGGGGAGCTGTTTTTT
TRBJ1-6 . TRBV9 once CASSNYLNSPLHF TGTGCCAGCAGCAATTATCTTAATTCACCCCTCCACTTT
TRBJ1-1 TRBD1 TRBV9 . CASSRQTGGTEAFF TGTGCCAGCAGCAGACAGACAGGGGGCACTGAAGCTTTCTTT
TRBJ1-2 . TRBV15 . CATSRDVEGMDTGPNYGYTF TGTGCCACCAGCAGAGATGTGGAGGGAATGGATACGGGTCCGAACTATGGCTACACCTTC
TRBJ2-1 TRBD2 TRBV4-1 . CASSHQLSGSSYNEQFF TGCGCCAGCAGCCACCAACTAAGCGGGAGCTCCTACAATGAGCAGTTCTTC
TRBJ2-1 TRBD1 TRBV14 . CASSQEYRGTDLYNEQFF TGTGCCAGCAGCCAAGAGTATCGAGGGACAGACTTATACAATGAGCAGTTCTTC
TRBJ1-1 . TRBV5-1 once CASSLRSEAFF TGCGCCAGCAGCTTGAGATCTGAAGCTTTCTTT
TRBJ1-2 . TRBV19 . CASSNRDGGTYGYTF TGTGCCAGTAGTAACCGGGACGGAGGAACCTATGGCTACACCTTC
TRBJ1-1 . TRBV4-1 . CASSQEGPAYLNTEAFF TGCGCCAGCAGCCAAGAGGGGCCGGCTTACTTGAACACTGAAGCTTTCTTT
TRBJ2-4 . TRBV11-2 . CASSWTENIQYF TGTGCCAGCAGCTGGACGGAAAACATTCAGTACTTC
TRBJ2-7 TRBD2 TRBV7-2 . CASSSSGGTFYEQYF TGTGCCAGCAGCTCTAGCGGGGGGACTTTCTACGAGCAGTACTTC
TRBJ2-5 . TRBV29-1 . CSVHAGTEETQYF TGCAGCGTTCACGCCGGGACGGAAGAGACCCAGTACTTC
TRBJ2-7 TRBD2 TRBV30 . CAWSPSGSLYEQYF TGTGCCTGGAGCCCCAGCGGGAGTCTCTACGAGCAGTACTTC
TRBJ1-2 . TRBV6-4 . CASSRLGRGLYGYTF TGTGCCAGCAGCCGTCTTGGTCGGGGGCTCTATGGCTACACCTTC
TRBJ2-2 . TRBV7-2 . CASSFLPGAPNTGELFF TGTGCCAGCAGCTTTCTACCCGGGGCTCCGAACACCGGGGAGCTGTTTTTT
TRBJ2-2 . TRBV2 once CASSDSRLTGTGELFF TGTGCCAGCAGTGACAGTCGGTTAACGGGCACCGGGGAGCTGTTTTTT
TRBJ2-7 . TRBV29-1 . CSVEQGGRPYEQYF TGCAGCGTTGAGCAAGGAGGGCGTCCCTACGAGCAGTACTTC
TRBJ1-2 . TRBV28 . CASSFRSHGYTF TGTGCCAGCAGTTTTAGGAGTCATGGCTACACCTTC
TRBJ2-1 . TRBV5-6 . CASSLMGLTYNEQFF TGTGCCAGCAGCCTGATGGGACTTACGTACAATGAGCAGTTCTTC
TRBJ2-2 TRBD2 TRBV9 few CASSGEGLAGVDTGELFF TGTGCCAGCAGCGGTGAGGGGCTAGCGGGAGTTGACACCGGGGAGCTGTTTTTT
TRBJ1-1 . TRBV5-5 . CASSLAVQQRPMNTEAFF TGTGCCAGCAGCTTGGCGGTTCAACAGCGACCCATGAACACTGAAGCTTTCTTT
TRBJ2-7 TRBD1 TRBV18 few CASSRQGAEANEQYF TGTGCCAGCTCACGGCAGGGGGCGGAGGCTAACGAGCAGTACTTC
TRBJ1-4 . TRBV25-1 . CASSGTTNEKLFF TGTGCCAGCAGTGGAACAACTAATGAAAAACTGTTTTTT
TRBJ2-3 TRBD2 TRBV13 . CASSLGLAGDAADTQYF TGTGCCAGCAGCTTAGGCCTAGCGGGAGATGCGGCAGATACGCAGTATTTT
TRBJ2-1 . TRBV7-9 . CASSDAGTYNEQFF TGTGCCAGCTCGGATGCCGGCACCTACAATGAGCAGTTCTTC
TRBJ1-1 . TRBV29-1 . CSVAGHLDTEAFF TGCAGCGTAGCGGGACATCTCGACACTGAAGCTTTCTTT
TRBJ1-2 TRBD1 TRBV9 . CASSVSGTGNYNYGYTF TGTGCCAGCAGCGTATCCGGGACAGGGAACTATAACTATGGCTACACCTTC
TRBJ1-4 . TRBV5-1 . CASSLRRQSNEKLFF TGCGCCAGCAGCTTGAGGCGGCAGAGTAATGAAAAACTGTTTTTT
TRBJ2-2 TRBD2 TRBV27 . CASSLVSGSKLFF TGTGCCAGCAGTTTGGTTAGCGGGAGTAAGCTGTTTTTT
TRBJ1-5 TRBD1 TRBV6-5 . CASSRQGASNQPQHF TGTGCCAGCAGTCGACAGGGAGCTAGCAATCAGCCCCAGCATTTT
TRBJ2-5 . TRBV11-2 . CASSWDGQETQYF TGTGCCAGCAGTTGGGACGGTCAAGAGACCCAGTACTTC
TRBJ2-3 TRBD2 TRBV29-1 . CSVAGRSTDTQYF TGCAGTGTAGCGGGAAGAAGCACAGATACGCAGTATTTT
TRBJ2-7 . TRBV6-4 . CASSDSPSVYEQYF TGTGCCAGCAGTGACTCGCCTAGCGTCTACGAGCAGTACTTC
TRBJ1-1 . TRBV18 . CASSPNQGMDTEAFF TGTGCCAGCTCACCCAATCAGGGGATGGACACTGAAGCTTTCTTT
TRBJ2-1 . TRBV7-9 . CASSLAGLNNEQFF TGTGCCAGCAGCTTAGCGGGCCTTAACAATGAGCAGTTCTTC
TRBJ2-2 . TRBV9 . CASSLTRGLEGSGELFF TGTGCCAGCAGCCTAACTCGCGGGTTGGAGGGGTCCGGGGAGCTGTTTTTT
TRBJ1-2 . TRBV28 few CASGPGTGYGYTF TGTGCCAGCGGGCCCGGGACTGGCTATGGCTACACCTTC
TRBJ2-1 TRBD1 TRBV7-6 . CASSLEPGQGYNEQFF TGTGCCAGCAGCTTAGAGCCGGGACAGGGTTACAATGAGCAGTTCTTC
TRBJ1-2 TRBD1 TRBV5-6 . CASSLSQGAGGYTF TGTGCCAGCAGCTTGAGCCAGGGGGCCGGGGGCTACACCTTC
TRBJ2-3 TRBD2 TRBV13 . CASSLFNPGLAGGFGDTQYF TGTGCCAGCAGCTTATTCAATCCAGGGCTAGCGGGAGGGTTTGGAGATACGCAGTATTTT